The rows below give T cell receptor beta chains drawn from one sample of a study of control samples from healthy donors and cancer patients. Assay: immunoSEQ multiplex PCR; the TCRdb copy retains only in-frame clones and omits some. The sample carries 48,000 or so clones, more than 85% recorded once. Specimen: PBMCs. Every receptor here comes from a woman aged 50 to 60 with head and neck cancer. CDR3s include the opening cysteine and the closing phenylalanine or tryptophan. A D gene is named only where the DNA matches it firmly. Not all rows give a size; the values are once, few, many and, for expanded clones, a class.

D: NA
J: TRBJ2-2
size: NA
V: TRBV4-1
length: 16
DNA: TGCGCCAGCAGCCAAGGAGGGACACCTTTCACCGGGGAGCTGTTTTTT
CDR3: CASSQGGTPFTGELFF

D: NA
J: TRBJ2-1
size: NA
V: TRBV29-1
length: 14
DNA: TGCAGCGTTGAAGCGGGGCGGGTATACAATGAGCAGTTCTTC
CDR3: CSVEAGRVYNEQFF

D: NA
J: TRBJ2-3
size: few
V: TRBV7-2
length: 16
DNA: TGTGCCAGCAGCTTATCGGGGCAGGGGGGCTCTGGGGCGCAGTATTTT
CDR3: CASSLSGQGGSGAQYF

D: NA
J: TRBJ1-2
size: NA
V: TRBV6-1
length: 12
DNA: TGTGCCAGCAGTGAAGCTGGGTTTGGCTACACCTTC
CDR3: CASSEAGFGYTF

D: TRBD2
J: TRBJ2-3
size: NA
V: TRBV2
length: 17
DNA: TGTGCCAGCACCGAGCGGCTAGCGGGGATCAGCACAGATACGCAGTATTTT
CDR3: CASTERLAGISTDTQYF

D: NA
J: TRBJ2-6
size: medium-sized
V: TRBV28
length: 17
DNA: TGTGCCAGCAGTTTACCGGGACCAATCTCTGGGGCCAACGTCCTGACTTTC
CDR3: CASSLPGPISGANVLTF

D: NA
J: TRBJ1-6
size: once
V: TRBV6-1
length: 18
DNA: TGTGCCAGCAGTGAAGCACCGATCGGGTATCAAGGGAATTCACCCCTCCACTTT
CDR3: CASSEAPIGYQGNSPLHF

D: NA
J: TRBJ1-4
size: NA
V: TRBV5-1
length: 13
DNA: TGCGCCAGCAGCCTCGGGGCTAATGAAAAACTGTTTTTT
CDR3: CASSLGANEKLFF

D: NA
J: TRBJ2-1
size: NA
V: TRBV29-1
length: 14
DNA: TGCAGCGTTGAAGATCGCGCGGGCTTCAATGAGCAGTTCTTC
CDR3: CSVEDRAGFNEQFF

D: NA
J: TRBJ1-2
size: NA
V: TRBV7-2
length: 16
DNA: TGTGCCAGCAGCTTAAACCGGGTCTCACCTAACTATGGCTACACCTTC
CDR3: CASSLNRVSPNYGYTF

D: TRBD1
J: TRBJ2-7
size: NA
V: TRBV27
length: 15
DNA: TGTGCCAGCAGTTCAACTTCGACAGGGACCTACGAGCAGTACTTC
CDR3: CASSSTSTGTYEQYF

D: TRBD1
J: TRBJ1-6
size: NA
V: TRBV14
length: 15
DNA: TGTGCCAGCAGCCAAGTGACAGGGAATGGATCACCCCTCCACTTT
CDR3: CASSQVTGNGSPLHF

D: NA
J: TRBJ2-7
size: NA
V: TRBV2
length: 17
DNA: TGTGCCAGCAGTGAAGCGCTTTGGTGGGACGGCCTGTACGAGCAGTACTTC
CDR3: CASSEALWWDGLYEQYF

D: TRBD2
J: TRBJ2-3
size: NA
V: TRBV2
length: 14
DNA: TGTGCCAGCAGTGCGGGACTAGACACAGATACGCAGTATTTT
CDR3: CASSAGLDTDTQYF

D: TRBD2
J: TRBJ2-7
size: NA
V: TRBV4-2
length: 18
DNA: TGTGCCAGCAGCCGCCTAAGTGGGACTAGCGGGGATTCCTACGAGCAGTACTTC
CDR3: CASSRLSGTSGDSYEQYF

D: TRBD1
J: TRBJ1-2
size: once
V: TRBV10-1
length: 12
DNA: TGCGCCAGATCGGACAGGGTAAATGGCTACACCTTC
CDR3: CARSDRVNGYTF

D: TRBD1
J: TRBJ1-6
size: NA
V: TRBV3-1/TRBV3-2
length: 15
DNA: TGTGCCAGCAGCCATTCCGGGACAGGGGCCTCACCCCTCCACTTT
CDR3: CASSHSGTGASPLHF

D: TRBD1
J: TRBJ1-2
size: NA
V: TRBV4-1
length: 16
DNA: TGCGCCAGCAGCCAAGATCCCGGGACAGAGTTCTATGGCTACACCTTC
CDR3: CASSQDPGTEFYGYTF

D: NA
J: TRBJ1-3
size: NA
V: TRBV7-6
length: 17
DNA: TGTGCCAGCAGCTTAGCCCTCGCGGAACCCGGTAGAAACACCATATATTTT
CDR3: CASSLALAEPGRNTIYF

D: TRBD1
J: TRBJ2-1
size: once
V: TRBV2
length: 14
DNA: TGTGCCAGCAGTGGGGACAGGTATTACAATGAGCAGTTCTTC
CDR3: CASSGDRYYNEQFF

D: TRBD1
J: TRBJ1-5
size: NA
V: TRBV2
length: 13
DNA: TGTGCCAGCAGTGGGACAGGGGATCAGCCCCAGCATTTT
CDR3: CASSGTGDQPQHF

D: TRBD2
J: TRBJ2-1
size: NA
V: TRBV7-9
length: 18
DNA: TGTGCCAGCAGCTTAGAAGTTAGCGGGTCCTTTAGATACAATGAGCAGTTCTTC
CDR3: CASSLEVSGSFRYNEQFF

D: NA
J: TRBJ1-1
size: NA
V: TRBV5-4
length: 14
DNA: TGTGCCAGCAGTTCGGGTGGAGGGAACACTGAAGCTTTCTTT
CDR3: CASSSGGGNTEAFF

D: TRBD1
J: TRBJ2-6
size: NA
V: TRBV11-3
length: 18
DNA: TGTGCCAGCAGCTTAGGCGGGACAGGGGCCTCTGGGGCCAACGTCCTGACTTTC
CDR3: CASSLGGTGASGANVLTF